This TCR beta chain was sequenced in a study of shared clonotypes between healthy human individuals. On the study more broadly: Donor composition was a couple of women and a few men, aged 18 to 49. General study results and limits: Among several donors, 4.5% to 5.5% of naive CD4 clonotypes were found in common. Only blood was sampled, and tissue TCR repertoires likely differ from blood ones.

In germline, CDR1 is SGHTS, CDR2 YDEGEE. Unmatched junction bases numbered 12, after V lost 4 bases and J lost 0 bases. This CDR3 region has 19 residues. Each PCR replicate from the sorted subsets contained approximately 0.2 ug DNA, which is some 31,000 T cell genomes. Here immunoSEQ multiplex PCR was the method, and the copy in TCRdb shows in-frame clones only, minus some. This table holds about 1 million clones, about three quarters found once. This clone was counted between two and nine times. The target antigen is unknown. Specimen: memory CD4+ T cells sorted from blood. Subset of the sample: CD45RA-negative fraction. This rearrangement joins TRBV5-8 to TRBJ2-3; the match to TRBD2 covers 12 bases. The sequence derives from a man aged 18 to 29 in good health. The CDR3 DNA reads TGTGCCAGCAGCCTAGGCACTAGCGGGGGGCCTACTAGCACAGATACGCAGTATTTT. Protein: CASSLGTSGGPTSTDTQYF.